This T cell receptor (beta chain) was sequenced during a study of T cells in Graves' hyperthyroidism and ophthalmopathy. Any patient presenting with uncontrolled infection, other autoimmune disease, pregnancy or lactation was left out. Regions amplified from RNA transcripts were the TCR beta CDR3 regions. HTBI primers were the set used in a first-round RT-PCR of the TCR CDR3. One entry per CDR3 protein, called by TCRdb with MiXCR from the multiplex PCR reads. The data contain some 800,000 distinct CDR3 sequences, roughly 40% of them singletons. This clonotype was observed a few times. Sequencing was carried out using blood. This TCR was sampled from a man aged 18 to 30 with Graves' hyperthyroidism.

Written as DNA, the CDR3 is TGTGCCAGCAGCCATGGACAGGATTCCTACGAGCAGTACTTC. Protein product: CASSHGQDSYEQYF. The J gene is TRBJ2-7, the V gene TRBV3-1, with 7 nucleotides matching TRBD1. With 3 bases clipped from V and 1 base from J, the junction kept 3 bases outside the gene matches. The CDR3 has 14 amino acids. Germline assignment: CDR1 LGHDT and CDR2 YNNKEL (reference sequence).